Here is one T cell receptor (beta chain) with its context. The record originates from a study of cytomegalovirus exposure and HLA in healthy donors. Germline CDR1 reads SGDLS; CDR2 reads YYNGEE. The CDR3 length is 15 residues. The ends lost 2 bases at V and 9 bases at J; junction bases unmatched: 4. Assay: immunoSEQ multiplex PCR; the TCRdb copy retains only in-frame clones and omits some. Among fewer than 250,000 clones listed, about 87% were seen once. The source is a man younger than 30 in good health and CMV-seronegative. The chain couples TRBV9 to TRBJ2-1; 14 nucleotides agree with TRBD2. The specimen sequenced was PBMCs. The DNA for the CDR3 is TGTGCCAGCAGCGTTAGACTAGCGGGAGGGCCTGAGCAGTTCTTC. It specifies CASSVRLAGGPEQFF. The full variable domain, completed using reference TRBV9 and TRBJ2-1, is DSGVTQTPKHLITATGQRVTLRCSPRSGDLSVYWYQQSLDQGLQFLIQYYNGEERAKGNILERFSAQQFPDLHSELNLSSLELGDSALYFCASSVRLAGGPEQFFGPGTRLTVL.